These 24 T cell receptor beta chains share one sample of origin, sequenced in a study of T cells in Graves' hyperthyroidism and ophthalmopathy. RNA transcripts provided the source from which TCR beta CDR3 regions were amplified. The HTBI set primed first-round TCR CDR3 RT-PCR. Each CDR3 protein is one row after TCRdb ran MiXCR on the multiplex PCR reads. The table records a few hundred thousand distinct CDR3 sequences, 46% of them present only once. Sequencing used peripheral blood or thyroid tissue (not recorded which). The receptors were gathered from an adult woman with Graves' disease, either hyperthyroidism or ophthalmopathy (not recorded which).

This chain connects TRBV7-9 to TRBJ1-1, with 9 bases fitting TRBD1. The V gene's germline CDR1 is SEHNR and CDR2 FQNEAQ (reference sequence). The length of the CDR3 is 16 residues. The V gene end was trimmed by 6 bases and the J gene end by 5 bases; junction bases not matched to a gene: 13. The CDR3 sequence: CASSPGTGRIGTEAFF. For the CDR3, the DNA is TGTGCCAGCAGTCCCGGGACAGGGAGGATCGGGACTGAAGCTTTCTTT.

The CDR3 reads CASSNPGTGREQYF. The CDR3 DNA reads TGTGCCAGCAGTAACCCCGGGACAGGGCGTGAGCAGTACTTC. V gene TRBV7-9 combines with J gene TRBJ2-7, with 9 bases aligning to TRBD1. Germline CDR1 is SEHNR and CDR2 is FQNEAQ (reference sequence). The trim removed 6 bases at V and 7 bases at J, leaving 10 bases unmatched. The CDR3 extends over 14 amino acids.

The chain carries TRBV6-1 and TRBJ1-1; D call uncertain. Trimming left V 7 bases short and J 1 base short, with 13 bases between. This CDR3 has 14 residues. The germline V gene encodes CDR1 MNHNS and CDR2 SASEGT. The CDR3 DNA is TGTGCCAGCACCCAACTACTGGGGAACACTGAAGCTTTCTTT. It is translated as CASTQLLGNTEAFF.

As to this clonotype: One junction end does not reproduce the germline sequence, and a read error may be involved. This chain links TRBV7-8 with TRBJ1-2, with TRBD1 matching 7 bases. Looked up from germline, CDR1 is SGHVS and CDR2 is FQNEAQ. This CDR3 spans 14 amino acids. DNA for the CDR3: TGTGCCAGCAGCTCACCCGGGACAGCCCATGGCCACACCTTC. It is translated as CASSSPGTAHGHTF. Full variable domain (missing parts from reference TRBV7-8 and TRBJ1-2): GAGVSQSPRYKVAKRGQDVALRCDPISGHVSLFWYQQALGQGPEFLTYFQNEAQLDKSGLPSDRFFAERPEGSVSTLKIQRTQQEDSAVYLCASSSPGTAHGHTFGSGTRLTVV.

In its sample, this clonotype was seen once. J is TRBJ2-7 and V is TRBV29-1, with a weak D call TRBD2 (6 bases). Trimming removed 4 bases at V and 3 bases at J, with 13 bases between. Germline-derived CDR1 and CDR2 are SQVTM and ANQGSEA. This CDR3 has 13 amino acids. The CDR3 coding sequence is TGCAGCGTTGCTCTAGCGACTCACTACGAGCAGTACTTC. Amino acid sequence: CSVALATHYEQYF.

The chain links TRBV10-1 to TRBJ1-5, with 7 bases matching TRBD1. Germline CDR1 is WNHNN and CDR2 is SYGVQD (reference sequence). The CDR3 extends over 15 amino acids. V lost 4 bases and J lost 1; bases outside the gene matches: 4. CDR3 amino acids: CASSAPGQSNQPQHF. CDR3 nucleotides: TGCGCCAGCAGTGCACCGGGACAGAGCAATCAGCCCCAGCATTTT.

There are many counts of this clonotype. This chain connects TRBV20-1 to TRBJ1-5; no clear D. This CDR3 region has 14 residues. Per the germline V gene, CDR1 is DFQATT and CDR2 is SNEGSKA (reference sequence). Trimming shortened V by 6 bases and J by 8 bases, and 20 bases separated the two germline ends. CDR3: CSADRSTVNKPQHF. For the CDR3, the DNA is TGCAGTGCGGACCGGAGCACAGTTAATAAGCCCCAGCATTTT.

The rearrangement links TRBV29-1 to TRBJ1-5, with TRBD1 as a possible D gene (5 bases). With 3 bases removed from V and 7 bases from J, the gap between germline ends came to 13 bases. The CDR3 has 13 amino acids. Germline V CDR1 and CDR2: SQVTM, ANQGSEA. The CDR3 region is CSVEGQAGQPQHF. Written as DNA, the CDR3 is TGCAGCGTTGAGGGGCAGGCGGGGCAGCCCCAGCATTTT.

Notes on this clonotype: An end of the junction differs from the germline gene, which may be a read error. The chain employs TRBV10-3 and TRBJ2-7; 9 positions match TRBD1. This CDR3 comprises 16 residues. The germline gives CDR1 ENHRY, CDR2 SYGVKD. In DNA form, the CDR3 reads TGTGCCATCAGCCCTCGCCGGGACAGGGCCTCCTACGAGCAGTGCTTC. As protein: CAISPRRDRASYEQCF.

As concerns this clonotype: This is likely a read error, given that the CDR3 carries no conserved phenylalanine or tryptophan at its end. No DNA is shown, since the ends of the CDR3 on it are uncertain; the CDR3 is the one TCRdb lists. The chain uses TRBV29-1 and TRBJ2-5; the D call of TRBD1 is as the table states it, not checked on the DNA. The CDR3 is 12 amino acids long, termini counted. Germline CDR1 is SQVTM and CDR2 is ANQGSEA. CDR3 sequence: CSVSRTGEALSL.

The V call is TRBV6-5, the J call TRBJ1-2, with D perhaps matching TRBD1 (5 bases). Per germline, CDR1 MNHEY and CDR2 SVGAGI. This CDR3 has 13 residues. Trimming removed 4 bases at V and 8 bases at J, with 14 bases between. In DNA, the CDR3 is TGTGCCAGCAGTTCACCGGGACTAGAAGGCTACACCTTC. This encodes CASSSPGLEGYTF.

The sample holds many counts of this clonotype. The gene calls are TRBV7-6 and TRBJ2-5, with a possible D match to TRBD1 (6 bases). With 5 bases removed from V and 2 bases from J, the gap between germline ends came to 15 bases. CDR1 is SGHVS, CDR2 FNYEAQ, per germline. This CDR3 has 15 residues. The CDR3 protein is CASSPWQGSQETQYF. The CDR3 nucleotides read TGTGCCAGCAGCCCCTGGCAGGGGTCTCAAGAGACCCAGTACTTC. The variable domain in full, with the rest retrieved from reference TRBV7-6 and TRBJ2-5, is GAGVSQSPRYKVTKRGQDVALRCDPISGHVSLYWYRQALGQGPEFLTYFNYEAQQDKSGLPNDRFSAERPEGSISTLTIQRTEQRDSAMYRCASSPWQGSQETQYFGPGTRLLVL.

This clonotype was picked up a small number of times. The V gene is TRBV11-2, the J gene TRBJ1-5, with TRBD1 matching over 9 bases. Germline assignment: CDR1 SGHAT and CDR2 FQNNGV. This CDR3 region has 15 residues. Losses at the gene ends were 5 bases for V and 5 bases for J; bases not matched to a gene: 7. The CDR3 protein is CASSLRTGEDQPQHF. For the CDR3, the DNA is TGTGCCAGCAGCCTTCGGACAGGGGAGGATCAGCCCCAGCATTTT.

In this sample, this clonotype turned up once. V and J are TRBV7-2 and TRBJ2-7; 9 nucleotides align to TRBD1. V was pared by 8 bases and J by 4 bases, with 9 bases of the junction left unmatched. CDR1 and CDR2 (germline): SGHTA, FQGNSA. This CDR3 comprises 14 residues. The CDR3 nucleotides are TGTGCCAGCCACGACAGGGGGGGGGGTTACGAGCAGTACTTC. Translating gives CASHDRGGGYEQYF.

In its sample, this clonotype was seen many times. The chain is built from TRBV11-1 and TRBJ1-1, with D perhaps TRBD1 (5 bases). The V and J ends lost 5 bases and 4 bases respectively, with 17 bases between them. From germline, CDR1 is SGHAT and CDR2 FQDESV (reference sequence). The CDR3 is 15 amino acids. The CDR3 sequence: CASSPIGGSGTEAFF. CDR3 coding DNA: TGTGCCAGCAGCCCTATCGGGGGGAGCGGCACTGAAGCTTTCTTT.

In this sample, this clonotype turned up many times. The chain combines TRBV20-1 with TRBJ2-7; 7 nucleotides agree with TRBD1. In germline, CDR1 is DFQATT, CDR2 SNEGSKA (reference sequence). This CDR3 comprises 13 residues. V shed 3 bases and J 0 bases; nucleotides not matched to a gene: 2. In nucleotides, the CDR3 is TGCAGTGCTAGTCGGGACAGCTCCTACGAGCAGTACTTC. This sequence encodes CSASRDSSYEQYF.

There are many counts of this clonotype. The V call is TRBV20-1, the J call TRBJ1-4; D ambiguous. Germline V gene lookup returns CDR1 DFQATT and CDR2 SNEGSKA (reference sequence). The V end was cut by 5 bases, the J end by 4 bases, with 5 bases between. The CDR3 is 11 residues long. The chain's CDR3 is CSAGVNEKLFF. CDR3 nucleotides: TGCAGTGCTGGGGTTAATGAAAAACTGTTTTTT.

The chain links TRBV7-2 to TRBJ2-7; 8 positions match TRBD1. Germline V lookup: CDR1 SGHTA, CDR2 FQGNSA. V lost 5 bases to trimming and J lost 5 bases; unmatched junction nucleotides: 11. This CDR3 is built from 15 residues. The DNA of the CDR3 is TGTGCCAGCAGCCTGAGGACAGGGTTATTCAACGAGCAGTACTTC. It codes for CASSLRTGLFNEQYF.

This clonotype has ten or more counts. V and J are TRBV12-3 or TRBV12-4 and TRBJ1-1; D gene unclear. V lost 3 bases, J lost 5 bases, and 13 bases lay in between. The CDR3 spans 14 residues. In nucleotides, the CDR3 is TGTGCCAGCAGTTTGCGGCATACGGGGACTGAAGCTTTCTTT. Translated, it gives CASSLRHTGTEAFF.

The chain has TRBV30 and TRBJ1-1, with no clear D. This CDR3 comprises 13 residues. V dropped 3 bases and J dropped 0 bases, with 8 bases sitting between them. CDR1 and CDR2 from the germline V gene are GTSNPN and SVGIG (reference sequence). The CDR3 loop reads CAWSKGVNTEAFF. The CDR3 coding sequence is TGTGCCTGGAGCAAAGGAGTGAACACTGAAGCTTTCTTT.

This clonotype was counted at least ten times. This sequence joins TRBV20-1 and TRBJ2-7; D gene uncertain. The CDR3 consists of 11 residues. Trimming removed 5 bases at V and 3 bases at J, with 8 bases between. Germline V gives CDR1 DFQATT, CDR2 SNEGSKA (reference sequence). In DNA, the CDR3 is TGCAGTGCTTGGCAGAACTACGAGCAGTACTTC. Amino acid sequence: CSAWQNYEQYF.

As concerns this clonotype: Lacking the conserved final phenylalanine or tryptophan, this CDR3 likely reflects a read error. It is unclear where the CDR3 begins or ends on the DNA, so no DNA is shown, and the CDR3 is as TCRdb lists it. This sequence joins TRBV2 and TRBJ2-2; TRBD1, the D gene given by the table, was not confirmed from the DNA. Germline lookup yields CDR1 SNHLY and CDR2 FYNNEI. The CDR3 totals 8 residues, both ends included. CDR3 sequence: CASTAGGG.

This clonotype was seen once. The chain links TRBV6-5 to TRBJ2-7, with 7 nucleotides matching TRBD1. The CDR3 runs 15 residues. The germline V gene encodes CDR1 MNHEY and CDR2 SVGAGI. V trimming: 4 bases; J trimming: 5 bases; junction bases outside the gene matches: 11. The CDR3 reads CASSFVRGFAHEQYF. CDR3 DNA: TGTGCCAGCAGTTTTGTCAGGGGGTTTGCCCACGAGCAGTACTTC.

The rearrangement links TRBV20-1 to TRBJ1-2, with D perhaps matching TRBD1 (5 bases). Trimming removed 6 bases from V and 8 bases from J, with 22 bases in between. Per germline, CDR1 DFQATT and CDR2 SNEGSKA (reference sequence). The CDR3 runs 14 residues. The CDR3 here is CSAERAGVGDGYTF. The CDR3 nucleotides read TGCAGTGCCGAGCGAGCGGGAGTTGGGGACGGCTACACCTTC.